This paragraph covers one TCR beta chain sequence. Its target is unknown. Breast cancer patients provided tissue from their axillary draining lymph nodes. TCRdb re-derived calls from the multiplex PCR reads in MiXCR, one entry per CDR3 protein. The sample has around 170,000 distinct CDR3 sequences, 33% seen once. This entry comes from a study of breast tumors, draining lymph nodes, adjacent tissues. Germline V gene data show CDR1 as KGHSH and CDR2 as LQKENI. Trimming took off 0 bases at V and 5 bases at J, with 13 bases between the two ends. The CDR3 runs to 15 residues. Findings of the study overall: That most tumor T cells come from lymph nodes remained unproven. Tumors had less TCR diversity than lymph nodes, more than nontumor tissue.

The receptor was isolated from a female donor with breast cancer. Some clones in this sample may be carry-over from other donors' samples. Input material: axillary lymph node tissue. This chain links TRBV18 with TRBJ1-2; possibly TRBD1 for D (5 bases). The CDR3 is CASSPPAGRGYGYTF. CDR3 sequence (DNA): TGTGCCAGCTCACCACCGGCAGGGAGGGGATATGGCTACACCTTC.